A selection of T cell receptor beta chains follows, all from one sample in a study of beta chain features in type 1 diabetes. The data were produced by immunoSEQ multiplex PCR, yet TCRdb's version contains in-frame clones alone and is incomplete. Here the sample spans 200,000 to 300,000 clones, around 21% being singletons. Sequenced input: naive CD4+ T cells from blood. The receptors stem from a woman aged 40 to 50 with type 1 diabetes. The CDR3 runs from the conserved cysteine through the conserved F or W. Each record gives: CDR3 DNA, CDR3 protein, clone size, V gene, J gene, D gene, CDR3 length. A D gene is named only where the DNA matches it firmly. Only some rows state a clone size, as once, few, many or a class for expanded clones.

CDR3nt: TGTGCCTGGAGCACGGGACAGGGGAGTCAGCCCCAGCATTTT
CDR3aa: CAWSTGQGSQPQHF
abundance: NA
v_gene: TRBV30
j_gene: TRBJ1-5
d_gene: TRBD1
len: 14

CDR3nt: TGTGCCAGCAGCGTCGGACAGGGAATTGACGAGCAGTACTTC
CDR3aa: CASSVGQGIDEQYF
abundance: NA
v_gene: TRBV7-9
j_gene: TRBJ2-7
d_gene: TRBD1
len: 14

CDR3nt: TGTGCCACCAGTGAGGTCGGAAACACCATATATTTT
CDR3aa: CATSEVGNTIYF
abundance: NA
v_gene: TRBV15
j_gene: TRBJ1-3
d_gene: NA
len: 12

CDR3nt: TGTGCCAGCAGCCCTAACCTAGCGGCCTCCTACGAGCAGTACTTC
CDR3aa: CASSPNLAASYEQYF
abundance: NA
v_gene: TRBV9
j_gene: TRBJ2-7
d_gene: TRBD2
len: 15

CDR3nt: TGCGCCAGCAGCCAAGATCTTGGGGCAGCGTCCCTCGAGCAGTACTTC
CDR3aa: CASSQDLGAASLEQYF
abundance: NA
v_gene: TRBV4-3
j_gene: TRBJ2-7
d_gene: NA
len: 16

CDR3nt: TGTGCCAGTATCCCGGCCTGGGGGGTGGAAGCTTTCTTT
CDR3aa: CASIPAWGVEAFF
abundance: few
v_gene: TRBV19
j_gene: TRBJ1-1
d_gene: NA
len: 13

CDR3nt: TGTGCCAGCAGCTGGGACAGGGGTAATGAAAAACTGTTTTTT
CDR3aa: CASSWDRGNEKLFF
abundance: few
v_gene: TRBV7-9
j_gene: TRBJ1-4
d_gene: TRBD1
len: 14

CDR3nt: TGCGCCAGCAGCTCCAGTTTCAGTGATACGCAGTATTTT
CDR3aa: CASSSSFSDTQYF
abundance: NA
v_gene: TRBV5-1
j_gene: TRBJ2-3
d_gene: NA
len: 13

CDR3nt: TGTGCCTGGAGTTTCCCGACAGGGGGCTATGGCTACACCTTC
CDR3aa: CAWSFPTGGYGYTF
abundance: NA
v_gene: TRBV30
j_gene: TRBJ1-2
d_gene: TRBD1
len: 14

CDR3nt: TGCGCCAGCAGCCAGGGAATCGCCCCGGGGGGCAATCAGCCCCAGCATTTT
CDR3aa: CASSQGIAPGGNQPQHF
abundance: NA
v_gene: TRBV4-1
j_gene: TRBJ1-5
d_gene: NA
len: 17

CDR3nt: TGTGCCAGCTCACCGGGAGGGTACGACCAGCCCCAGCATTTT
CDR3aa: CASSPGGYDQPQHF
abundance: few
v_gene: TRBV18
j_gene: TRBJ1-5
d_gene: NA
len: 14

CDR3nt: TGTGCCAGCAGCGAATCTCCCGGGACTAGCGGGGGAGAGCAGTTCTTC
CDR3aa: CASSESPGTSGGEQFF
abundance: NA
v_gene: TRBV9
j_gene: TRBJ2-1
d_gene: TRBD2
len: 16

CDR3nt: TGTGCCAGCAGCCAATCGACAGGATCCTACGAGCAGTACTTC
CDR3aa: CASSQSTGSYEQYF
abundance: few
v_gene: TRBV7-2
j_gene: TRBJ2-7
d_gene: NA
len: 14

CDR3nt: TGTGCCAGCACCGGGGACAGGGCGCGATATGGCTACACCTTC
CDR3aa: CASTGDRARYGYTF
abundance: NA
v_gene: TRBV6-5
j_gene: TRBJ1-2
d_gene: TRBD1
len: 14

CDR3nt: TGTGCCAGCAGTGTTCCGGGAGCCGATACGCAGTATTTT
CDR3aa: CASSVPGADTQYF
abundance: NA
v_gene: TRBV25-1
j_gene: TRBJ2-3
d_gene: NA
len: 13

CDR3nt: TGTGCCAGCAGACAGGGGATAACCGGGGAGCTGTTTTTT
CDR3aa: CASRQGITGELFF
abundance: NA
v_gene: TRBV6-5
j_gene: TRBJ2-2
d_gene: TRBD1
len: 13

CDR3nt: TGTGCCAGCTCACCACCAGGGGCAGATACGCAGTATTTT
CDR3aa: CASSPPGADTQYF
abundance: few
v_gene: TRBV18
j_gene: TRBJ2-3
d_gene: NA
len: 13

CDR3nt: TGTGCCAGCAGCTTGAGGGGTGGCGAGGTCTCCTACAATGAGCAGTTCTTC
CDR3aa: CASSLRGGEVSYNEQFF
abundance: NA
v_gene: TRBV5-4
j_gene: TRBJ2-1
d_gene: NA
len: 17

CDR3nt: TGTGCCAGCAGCCCCCGTTTGAACACCATATATTTT
CDR3aa: CASSPRLNTIYF
abundance: few
v_gene: TRBV11-2
j_gene: TRBJ1-3
d_gene: NA
len: 12

CDR3nt: TGTGCCAGCAGTGAACAGGGCGGGGACACTGAAGCTTTCTTT
CDR3aa: CASSEQGGDTEAFF
abundance: NA
v_gene: TRBV2
j_gene: TRBJ1-1
d_gene: NA
len: 14

CDR3nt: TGTGCCACCAGCAGAAGGACAGTCCAAGAGACCCAGTACTTC
CDR3aa: CATSRRTVQETQYF
abundance: few
v_gene: TRBV15
j_gene: TRBJ2-5
d_gene: NA
len: 14

CDR3nt: TGTGCCAGCAGTTTATCCAGGTTGGGTGGCTACACCTTC
CDR3aa: CASSLSRLGGYTF
abundance: few
v_gene: TRBV28
j_gene: TRBJ1-2
d_gene: NA
len: 13

CDR3nt: TGCGCCAGCAGCGGATCCGGGAGGTCACAGTTACAAGAGACCCAGTACTTC
CDR3aa: CASSGSGRSQLQETQYF
abundance: few
v_gene: TRBV5-1
j_gene: TRBJ2-5
d_gene: TRBD2
len: 17

CDR3nt: TGTGCCACACAACTAGCAGGCGGCGACTATGGCTACACCTTC
CDR3aa: CATQLAGGDYGYTF
abundance: NA
v_gene: TRBV18
j_gene: TRBJ1-2
d_gene: NA
len: 14

CDR3nt: TGTGCCAGTAGGGGATGGGGGGACACTGAAGCTTTCTTT
CDR3aa: CASRGWGDTEAFF
abundance: NA
v_gene: TRBV19
j_gene: TRBJ1-1
d_gene: NA
len: 13

CDR3nt: TGTGCCAGCAGTTACTCGCAGTGGCAGCCCCAGCATTTT
CDR3aa: CASSYSQWQPQHF
abundance: NA
v_gene: TRBV6-5
j_gene: TRBJ1-5
d_gene: NA
len: 13

CDR3nt: TGTGCCAGCAGCCCGCTAGCGGGGGGGAGAGAGACCCAGTACTTC
CDR3aa: CASSPLAGGRETQYF
abundance: NA
v_gene: TRBV7-3
j_gene: TRBJ2-5
d_gene: TRBD2
len: 15

CDR3nt: TGTGCCAGCAGCGTAGTTTCGGTCGGGGAGACCCAGTACTTC
CDR3aa: CASSVVSVGETQYF
abundance: NA
v_gene: TRBV9
j_gene: TRBJ2-5
d_gene: NA
len: 14

CDR3nt: TGTGCCACCCTACGACAGGGGAACACTGAAGCTTTCTTT
CDR3aa: CATLRQGNTEAFF
abundance: few
v_gene: TRBV10-3
j_gene: TRBJ1-1
d_gene: TRBD1
len: 13

CDR3nt: TGTGCTAGCAGCCCTTACTCGGAGACCCAGTACTTC
CDR3aa: CASSPYSETQYF
abundance: few
v_gene: TRBV7-7
j_gene: TRBJ2-5
d_gene: NA
len: 12

CDR3nt: TGTGCCAGCAGCCGGCGGGGGGCACCCAATGAGCAGTTCTTC
CDR3aa: CASSRRGAPNEQFF
abundance: NA
v_gene: TRBV4-2
j_gene: TRBJ2-1
d_gene: TRBD2
len: 14

CDR3nt: TGCAGTGCCGAAAGCCCGGGCGAGCAGTACTTC
CDR3aa: CSAESPGEQYF
abundance: few
v_gene: TRBV20-1
j_gene: TRBJ2-7
d_gene: NA
len: 11

CDR3nt: TGTGCCAGCAGCCCGGAGAAAACAGGCGGTGGTTACGAGCAGTACTTC
CDR3aa: CASSPEKTGGGYEQYF
abundance: NA
v_gene: TRBV28
j_gene: TRBJ2-7
d_gene: NA
len: 16

CDR3nt: TGCGCCAGCAGTCAAAGGGACAGCGATGAAAAACTGTTTTTT
CDR3aa: CASSQRDSDEKLFF
abundance: NA
v_gene: TRBV23-1
j_gene: TRBJ1-4
d_gene: TRBD1
len: 14

CDR3nt: TGTGCCAGCAGCCCCCGGACAGGCGATGGCTACACCTTC
CDR3aa: CASSPRTGDGYTF
abundance: few
v_gene: TRBV14
j_gene: TRBJ1-2
d_gene: TRBD1
len: 13

CDR3nt: TGTGCCAGCAGTTACCGGGACAGGGGTTACGAGCAGTACTTC
CDR3aa: CASSYRDRGYEQYF
abundance: few
v_gene: TRBV6-5
j_gene: TRBJ2-7
d_gene: TRBD1
len: 14

CDR3nt: TGTGCCAGCAGTACGGACAGGGAGTTT
CDR3aa: CASSTDREF
abundance: NA
v_gene: TRBV25-1
j_gene: TRBJ1-4
d_gene: TRBD1
len: 9

CDR3nt: TGTGCCAGCAGCCGACAGGGGGGCTATGGCTACACCTTC
CDR3aa: CASSRQGGYGYTF
abundance: few
v_gene: TRBV7-2
j_gene: TRBJ1-2
d_gene: TRBD1
len: 13

CDR3nt: TGCAGCGTTGATTGGGCCTCCCTTAACTATGGCTACACCTTC
CDR3aa: CSVDWASLNYGYTF
abundance: few
v_gene: TRBV29-1
j_gene: TRBJ1-2
d_gene: NA
len: 14

CDR3nt: TGCACCAGCAGCCAAGACGGAGCGGGAGGGTGCTATGAGCAGTTCTTC
CDR3aa: CTSSQDGAGGCYEQFF
abundance: NA
v_gene: TRBV1
j_gene: TRBJ2-1
d_gene: NA
len: 16

CDR3nt: TGTGCCAGCAGCTCCCCCGGGACAGGACCTAGCTCATCCTACAATGAGCAGTTCTTC
CDR3aa: CASSSPGTGPSSSYNEQFF
abundance: few
v_gene: TRBV11-3
j_gene: TRBJ2-1
d_gene: TRBD1
len: 19

CDR3nt: TGCAGCGGGGCGGCTAGCGGTTCCTTCGGGTACAATGAGCAGTTCTTC
CDR3aa: CSGAASGSFGYNEQFF
abundance: few
v_gene: TRBV29-1
j_gene: TRBJ2-1
d_gene: TRBD2
len: 16

CDR3nt: TGTGCCAGCTCAGAGGGACAGCAAGAGACCCAGTACTTC
CDR3aa: CASSEGQQETQYF
abundance: NA
v_gene: TRBV18
j_gene: TRBJ2-5
d_gene: TRBD1
len: 13

CDR3nt: TGTGCCAGCAGTTTATTTGGCGGGAGCCTCTCCGGGGGCGAGCAGTACTTC
CDR3aa: CASSLFGGSLSGGEQYF
abundance: few
v_gene: TRBV27
j_gene: TRBJ2-7
d_gene: TRBD2
len: 17

CDR3nt: TGTGCCAGCAGTTCCGGGACTAGCGGATACAATGAGCAGTTCTTC
CDR3aa: CASSSGTSGYNEQFF
abundance: few
v_gene: TRBV27
j_gene: TRBJ2-1
d_gene: TRBD2
len: 15

CDR3nt: TGCGCCAGCAGCGAGACGGGATCTCGGGCAGATACGCAGTATTTT
CDR3aa: CASSETGSRADTQYF
abundance: NA
v_gene: TRBV5-1
j_gene: TRBJ2-3
d_gene: NA
len: 15

CDR3nt: TGTGCCAGCCTATCGGACAGGGGGCGAATGCGTGAAGCTTTCTTT
CDR3aa: CASLSDRGRMREAFF
abundance: few
v_gene: TRBV25-1
j_gene: TRBJ1-1
d_gene: TRBD1
len: 15

CDR3nt: TGTGCCAGCAGCCGGACAGTGGGAAACGCCATATATTTT
CDR3aa: CASSRTVGNAIYF
abundance: NA
v_gene: TRBV5-6
j_gene: TRBJ1-3
d_gene: NA
len: 13

CDR3nt: TGTGCCTGGAGTGTACGGGGGAACTGGCCCTATGGCTACACCTTC
CDR3aa: CAWSVRGNWPYGYTF
abundance: few
v_gene: TRBV30
j_gene: TRBJ1-2
d_gene: NA
len: 15

CDR3nt: TGTGCCAGCAGCCAGGCGGGGATGAGCAATCAGCCCCAGCATTTT
CDR3aa: CASSQAGMSNQPQHF
abundance: NA
v_gene: TRBV7-9
j_gene: TRBJ1-5
d_gene: NA
len: 15

CDR3nt: TGCAGCGTTGGTTTTGGCGGGAGGGCCTTTGAGACCCAGTACTTC
CDR3aa: CSVGFGGRAFETQYF
abundance: few
v_gene: TRBV29-1
j_gene: TRBJ2-5
d_gene: TRBD2
len: 15

CDR3nt: TGTGCCATCAGTGATCCGCAGGGAAGTGGCAATCAGCCCCAGCATTTT
CDR3aa: CAISDPQGSGNQPQHF
abundance: NA
v_gene: TRBV10-3
j_gene: TRBJ1-5
d_gene: NA
len: 16

CDR3nt: TGTGCCACCAGCAGAGATTCTAGCGGGAGTTACAATGAGCAGTTCTTC
CDR3aa: CATSRDSSGSYNEQFF
abundance: few
v_gene: TRBV15
j_gene: TRBJ2-1
d_gene: TRBD2
len: 16

CDR3nt: TGTGCCAGCAGTTTCGGGGGGAGCTCCTACAATGAGCAGTTCTTC
CDR3aa: CASSFGGSSYNEQFF
abundance: NA
v_gene: TRBV6-5
j_gene: TRBJ2-1
d_gene: TRBD2
len: 15